This T cell receptor (beta chain) was found in a study of PD-L1 blockade in urothelial cancer. Study summary: Earlier, patients had received 0 to 3 chemotherapy regimens. Researchers found blood samples held a median of approximately 150,000 T cells. Once treatment had started, blood was analyzed at 3 weeks (second dose) and again at 6 weeks.

V lost 2 bases, J lost 1 base, and 23 bases lay in between. Germline CDR1 is GTSNPN and CDR2 is SVGIG (reference sequence). The length of the CDR3 is 18 residues. This clone occurred a few times. The data were produced by immunoSEQ multiplex PCR, yet TCRdb's version contains in-frame clones alone and is incomplete. The sample lists some 60,000 clones, about 82% occurring once. The receptor was isolated from a man aged 45 to 65 with urothelial cancer. The chain links TRBV30 to TRBJ2-5, with D tentatively TRBD1 (5 bases). Here the sequenced sample was PBMCs, taken around atezolizumab (anti-PD-L1) treatment. This CDR3 is CAWSIPSAWGRSQETQYF. The CDR3, as DNA: TGTGCCTGGAGTATCCCTTCGGCATGGGGCAGGTCCCAAGAGACCCAGTACTTC.